The sequence of this T cell receptor beta chain was determined in a study of blood T cell repertoires in COVID-19. Study details: Acute and convalescent COVID-19 samples came from the United States, Italy and Spain.

Study processing details: The assay estimated nucleated cells by amplifying reference gene primers. TCRdb's copy holds only in-frame clones and misses some; the assay was immunoSEQ multiplex PCR. V and J calls and clone size come straight from that table; D and trimming were deduced from the DNA. The table records about 240,000 clones, about 90% of them present only once. CDR1 and CDR2 (germline): SGHNT, YYREEE (reference sequence). J gave up 2 bases and V 4 bases, and 8 bases lay outside the gene matches. CDR3 length equals 16 residues. The V call is TRBV5-4, the J call TRBJ2-7; 11 nucleotides match TRBD2. This clonotype originated in a middle-aged woman with acute COVID-19. Sequencing was performed on PBMCs or T cells enriched from blood (not recorded which). This CDR3 is CASSPQLAGDPYEQYF. Here the CDR3 DNA reads TGTGCCAGCAGCCCACAACTAGCGGGAGACCCCTACGAGCAGTACTTC.